This TCR beta chain was documented in a study of blood T cell repertoires in COVID-19. On the study more broadly: Samples representing acute and convalescent COVID-19 were sourced from the United States, Italy and Spain. Sample material is recorded as cDNA or gDNA derived from T cells, B-cell-depleted T cells, or PBMCs.

The germline V gene encodes CDR1 MNHNS and CDR2 SASEGT. After removal of 3 bases from V and 2 bases from J, the junction contained 3 bases not matched to a gene. The CDR3 is 16 residues long. Per the original methods: Reference gene primer amplification yielded estimated nucleated cell counts. Assay used: immunoSEQ multiplex PCR; TCRdb lists only in-frame clones, some missing. Clonal size and the V and J genes are those of that table, whereas D and trimming came from the DNA. This table has 130,000 to 150,000 clones, 81% appearing once. The source is a human donor with acute or convalescent COVID-19. The donor label of this sample is uncertain. Sequenced: peripheral blood. V is TRBV6-1 and J is TRBJ1-3; TRBD1 aligns across 11 bases. The CDR3 region is CASSDQGQGAGNTIYF. CDR3 DNA: TGTGCCAGCAGTGACCAGGGACAGGGGGCTGGAAACACCATATATTTT.